These 11 T cell receptor beta chains came from one sample sequenced in a study of OX40 agonist ivuxolimab in advanced cancers. Only in-frame clones appear in the TCRdb table, and some are missing; sequencing was by immunoSEQ multiplex PCR. The sample lists 40,000 to 60,000 clones, about 81% occurring once. The sample was CD4+ or CD8+ T cells sorted from blood, taken in a trial of the OX40 agonist ivuxolimab. Receptor source: an adult with an advanced solid tumor such as melanoma, head and neck, liver or kidney cancer.

The chain combines TRBV5-1 with TRBJ2-1; 8 positions agree with TRBD2. CDR3 length equals 13 residues. Germline CDR1 SGHRS, CDR2 YFSETQ. Trimming removed 0 bases from V and 10 bases from J; junction bases left unmatched: 3. CDR3 nucleotides: TGCGCCAGCAGCTTGGTAGCGGGAAACGAGCAGTTCTTC. It yields the protein CASSLVAGNEQFF. The complete variable domain, with remaining parts taken from reference TRBV5-1 and TRBJ2-1, reads KAGVTQTPRYLIKTRGQQVTLSCSPISGHRSVSWYQQTPGQGLQFLFEYFSETQRNKGNFPGRFSGRQFSNSRSEMNVSTLELGDSALYLCASSLVAGNEQFFGPGTRLTVL.

J is TRBJ2-7 and V is TRBV5-1; 9 positions agree with TRBD2. CDR3 size: 15 residues. Looked up from germline, CDR1 is SGHRS and CDR2 is YFSETQ. The J segment lost 4 bases and the V segment lost 0 bases, leaving 5 bases of the junction unmatched. The CDR3 sequence is CASSLASGTLYEQYF. The CDR3 DNA sequence: TGCGCCAGCAGCTTGGCTAGCGGGACGTTATACGAGCAGTACTTC. Full variable domain (missing parts from reference TRBV5-1 and TRBJ2-7): KAGVTQTPRYLIKTRGQQVTLSCSPISGHRSVSWYQQTPGQGLQFLFEYFSETQRNKGNFPGRFSGRQFSNSRSEMNVSTLELGDSALYLCASSLASGTLYEQYFGPGTRLTVT.

This rearrangement joins TRBV6-5 to TRBJ2-7, with TRBD2 identical over 8 bases. The CDR3 is 16 residues long. The V gene end was trimmed by 4 bases and the J gene end by 4 bases; junction bases not matched to a gene: 12. The germline V gene encodes CDR1 MNHEY and CDR2 SVGAGI. CDR3 nucleotide sequence: TGTGCCAGCAGTTCCCATTGGGAGCGGGAGACGTACGAGCAGTACTTC. This encodes CASSSHWERETYEQYF.

The rearrangement joins TRBV13 to TRBJ1-1; 7 nucleotides align to TRBD1. This CDR3 comprises 13 residues. Per germline, CDR1 PRHDT and CDR2 FYEKMQ (reference sequence). The V segment lost 8 bases and the J segment 5 bases; nucleotides outside the gene matches: 8. DNA for the CDR3: TGTGCCAGCGGAACACAGGGGTGGACTGAAGCTTTCTTT. Encoded protein: CASGTQGWTEAFF.

V gene TRBV15 combines with J gene TRBJ2-7, with D unresolved. This CDR3 region has 12 residues. V lost 0 bases to trimming and J lost 3 bases, with 3 bases between them. Germline V gives CDR1 LNHNV, CDR2 YYDKDF (reference sequence). The DNA for the CDR3 is TGTGCCACCAGCAGAGATCTCTACGAGCAGTACTTC. This encodes CATSRDLYEQYF. Full variable domain (remainder filled in from reference TRBV15 and TRBJ2-7): DAMVIQNPRYQVTQFGKPVTLSCSQTLNHNVMYWYQQKSSQAPKLLFHYYDKDFNNEADTPDNFQSRRPNTSFCFLDIRSPGLGDTAMYLCATSRDLYEQYFGPGTRLTVT.

The V and J genes are TRBV4-2 and TRBJ2-2, with 8 bases aligning to TRBD1. J lost 6 bases, V lost 7 bases, and 4 bases had no gene match. The CDR3 is 13 amino acids. The germline gives CDR1 LGHNA, CDR2 YNFKEQ. As DNA, the CDR3 is TGTGCCAGCAATCCAGGGGGCTCCGGGGAGCTGTTTTTT. Translated: CASNPGGSGELFF.

V is TRBV5-6 and J is TRBJ1-2; D call uncertain. V lost 2 bases to trimming and J lost 4 bases, with 9 bases between them. CDR1 SGHDT and CDR2 YYEEEE come from the germline V gene. The CDR3 extends over 13 amino acids. The DNA for the CDR3 is TGTGCCAGCAGCTTTACAACCCTCTATGGCTACACCTTC. Translating it yields CASSFTTLYGYTF.

The chain employs TRBV10-3 and TRBJ2-7, with a weak D call TRBD2 (6 bases). CDR1 ENHRY and CDR2 SYGVKD come from the germline V gene. CDR3 length: 15 residues. V lost 4 bases to trimming and J lost 4 bases, with 17 bases between them. In nucleotides, the CDR3 is TGTGCCATCAGTGCCGCGGTCGGGAGTAGTTACGAGCAGTACTTC. The encoded protein is CAISAAVGSSYEQYF.

This chain joins TRBV5-1 and TRBJ2-7; TRBD2 might be the D (6 bases). This CDR3 spans 15 amino acids. V lost 5 bases and J 5 bases, leaving 20 bases between the germline ends. CDR1 is SGHRS and CDR2 is YFSETQ in the germline V gene. The CDR3 nucleotides are TGCGCCAGCAGGCCTGGGACTTCCCTTTTGCACGAGCAGTACTTC. Its protein is CASRPGTSLLHEQYF.

The chain joins TRBV2 to TRBJ1-2; D ambiguous. The CDR3 sequence is 14 residues long. Trimming removed 5 bases from V and 8 bases from J, with 18 bases in between. Germline V gene sequence: CDR1 SNHLY, CDR2 FYNNEI. CDR3 sequence: CASSLSLEGWGYTF. The CDR3 nucleotides are TGTGCCAGCAGTTTATCGCTTGAGGGTTGGGGCTACACCTTC.

The chain couples TRBV5-1 to TRBJ1-2; no clear D. This CDR3 is built from 14 residues. Germline CDR1 is SGHRS and CDR2 is YFSETQ. V lost 4 bases to trimming and J lost 1 base, with 11 bases between them. CDR3 loop: CASSPDGRNYGYTF. CDR3 bases: TGCGCCAGCAGCCCGGACGGTCGTAACTATGGCTACACCTTC.